What follows are 31 T cell receptor beta chains derived from one specimen sequenced in a study of blood T cells in healthy people across ages. A J-beta primer mix and a sample-barcoded 5' primer were used in a second PCR of roughly 6 to 12 cycles. TCRdb re-called the 5' RACE reads through MiXCR, storing one row per CDR3 protein. The repertoire holds around 700,000 distinct CDR3 sequences, around 25% seen once, with just under 9.5% in the top ten. The sample also formed part of further work on T cells of mothers and their children.

Specimen: blood. These receptor sequences come from a boy younger than 18 in good health.

The rearrangement uses TRBV6-2 or TRBV6-3 and TRBJ2-5; D perhaps matches TRBD2 (5 bases). Deletions cut 4 bases from V and 4 bases from J, with 10 bases between. Germline values: CDR1 MNHEY, CDR2 SVGEGT. CDR3 length: 13 amino acids. The CDR3 sequence is CASSSITRETQYF. CDR3 in DNA: TGTGCCAGCAGTTCTATAACTAGAGAGACCCAGTACTTC.

This clonotype was seen a few times. The chain uses TRBV7-3 and TRBJ2-2; D gene unclear. The germline V and J ends were trimmed by 3 bases and 4 bases, with 9 bases remaining between them. Germline V CDR1 and CDR2: SGHTA, FQGTGA. CDR3 length: 14 amino acids. This CDR3 reads CASSLDGFTGELFF. The CDR3, as DNA: TGTGCCAGCAGCTTGGACGGTTTCACCGGGGAGCTGTTTTTT. Looking up the rest from reference TRBV7-3 and TRBJ2-2 gives the full variable domain: GAGVSQTPSNKVTEKGKYVELRCDPISGHTALYWYRQSLGQGPEFLIYFQGTGAADDSGLPNDRFFAVRPEGSVSTLKIQRTERGDSAVYLCASSLDGFTGELFFGEGSRLTVL.

This clonotype was detected only a few times. The rearrangement links TRBV29-1 to TRBJ2-5; 9 nucleotides align to TRBD1. V dropped 6 bases and J dropped 5; count of bases not matched to a gene: 10. The CDR3 is 14 residues long. Germline V gene data show CDR1 as SQVTM and CDR2 as ANQGSEA. DNA of the CDR3: TGCAGCGTGACCGGGACAGGGTTCGTGGAGACCCAGTACTTC. It encodes CSVTGTGFVETQYF.

This rearrangement joins TRBV7-9 to TRBJ2-3; D remains ambiguous. From germline, CDR1 is SEHNR and CDR2 FQNEAQ (reference sequence). Trimming pared 3 bases from V and 0 bases from J, leaving 16 bases between. This CDR3 region has 17 residues. This CDR3 reads CASSFPLLSVSTDTQYF. For the CDR3, the DNA is TGTGCCAGCAGCTTCCCCCTTTTGAGCGTTAGCACAGATACGCAGTATTTT.

The chain carries TRBV5-1 and TRBJ1-6; tentative D call: TRBD1 (5 bases). CDR1 and CDR2 (germline): SGHRS, YFSETQ. The CDR3 covers 14 residues. V shed 10 bases and J shed 7 bases, with 18 bases lying between them. In DNA, the CDR3 is TGCGCCTACGGGCCTGGGACGGAAAATTCACCCCTCCACTTT. Translating gives CAYGPGTENSPLHF.

The chain uses TRBV4-3 and TRBJ2-5; TRBD1 or TRBD2 may be the D gene (5 bases each). The assigned J gene may be wrong: the sequence end matches TRBJ2-1 better. This CDR3 region has 15 residues. Germline V gene data show CDR1 as LGHNA and CDR2 as YSLEER. CDR3 nucleotide sequence: TGCGCCAGCAGCCAAGTAACTCAGGGAGCGGCTGAGCAGTTCTTC. It specifies CASSQVTQGAAEQFF.

This rearrangement joins TRBV12-3 or TRBV12-4 to TRBJ2-3, with 12 bases aligning to TRBD2. The CDR3 consists of 17 residues. V was clipped by 5 bases and J by 4 bases; unmatched bases: 10. DNA of the CDR3: TGTGCCAGCAGTCCTAGCGGGAGGGCCGAAGGTGCAGATACGCAGTATTTT. It translates to CASSPSGRAEGADTQYF.

The genes are TRBV19 and TRBJ2-7; D is perhaps TRBD2 (5 bases). The CDR3 covers 13 residues. V lost 4 bases to trimming and J lost 2 bases, with 9 bases between them. CDR1 and CDR2 from the germline V gene are LNHDA and SQIVND (reference sequence). Here the CDR3 DNA reads TGTGCCAGTAGTAATCTGGAGGCCTACGAGCAGTACTTC. Amino acid sequence: CASSNLEAYEQYF. The whole variable domain, filled in from reference TRBV19 and TRBJ2-7, reads DGGITQSPKYLFRKEGQNVTLSCEQNLNHDAMYWYRQDPGQGLRLIYYSQIVNDFQKGDIAEGYSVSREKKESFPLTVTSAQKNPTAFYLCASSNLEAYEQYFGPGTRLTVT.

This clonotype occurred a few times. The chain has TRBV12-3 or TRBV12-4 and TRBJ1-2, with TRBD1 as a possible D gene (5 bases). The CDR3 sequence is 13 residues long. Trimming removed 0 bases from V and 6 bases from J, with 8 bases in between. Here the CDR3 reads CASSLAIGDGYTF. In nucleotides, the CDR3 is TGTGCCAGCAGTTTAGCGATAGGGGATGGCTACACCTTC.

The chain combines TRBV5-1 with TRBJ2-4; TRBD1 agrees at 10 bases. The V gene's germline CDR1 is SGHRS and CDR2 YFSETQ. The CDR3 totals 14 residues. With V trimmed by 4 bases and J by 9 bases, 7 bases remained unmatched. In DNA form, the CDR3 reads TGCGCCAGCAGCGACGGACAGGGGGTCGGCATTCAGTACTTC. Protein product: CASSDGQGVGIQYF.

The gene calls are TRBV12-3 or TRBV12-4 and TRBJ1-2; D not certain. The CDR3 extends over 12 amino acids. V lost 10 bases and J 4 bases, leaving 13 bases between the germline ends. The CDR3 sequence: CATRPSGYGYTF. CDR3 coding DNA: TGTGCCACCAGACCATCAGGCTATGGCTACACCTTC.

CDR3 coding DNA: TGTGCCAGCAGCTTTCAGGGGTCCCACGAGCAGTACTTC. It translates to CASSFQGSHEQYF. The V call is TRBV5-5, the J call TRBJ2-5; a weak D match, TRBD1 (6 bases). The J call may be mistaken, given a closer DNA end match to TRBJ2-7. CDR3 length: 13 residues. The germline gives CDR1 SGHKS, CDR2 YYEKEE (reference sequence).

This chain joins TRBV10-3 and TRBJ1-2, with a weak D call TRBD1 (5 bases). Germline CDR1 is ENHRY and CDR2 is SYGVKD. The CDR3 consists of 12 residues. V gave up 2 bases and J gave up 7 bases, with 8 bases separating them. Written as DNA, the CDR3 is TGTGCCATCAGTGAGGGAGGGACTGGCTACACCTTC. It yields the protein CAISEGGTGYTF.

This clonotype was seen more than once but under ten times. This chain uses TRBV4-1 with TRBJ1-1; D is undetermined. CDR1 MGHRA and CDR2 YSYEKL come from the germline V gene. CDR3 length equals 15 residues. V dropped 7 bases and J dropped 0 bases, with 15 bases sitting between them. The CDR3: CASTPIGYMNTEAFF. For the CDR3, the DNA is TGCGCCAGCACCCCGATTGGATACATGAACACTGAAGCTTTCTTT.

The gene calls are TRBV6-2 or TRBV6-3 and TRBJ2-5; D remains unclear. Germline-derived CDR1 and CDR2 are MNHEY and SVGEGT. This CDR3 has 14 residues. Trimming stripped 0 bases from V and 4 bases from J, with 9 bases between. The CDR3 spells CASSYSWLGETQYF. As DNA, the CDR3 is TGTGCCAGCAGTTACTCCTGGCTCGGAGAGACCCAGTACTTC.

This clonotype was seen a few times. CDR3 sequence: CSARTSGKGETQYF. The CDR3 DNA reads as TGCAGTGCTAGGACCTCAGGCAAGGGAGAGACCCAGTACTTC. This chain links TRBV20-1 with TRBJ2-1; D gene ambiguous. The better agreement between TRBJ2-5 and the DNA end casts doubt on the J call. CDR3 length: 14 residues. The germline CDR1 and CDR2 sequences are DFQATT and SNEGSKA (reference sequence).

This clonotype was counted once. The junction departs from germline at one end; a sequencing error may be responsible. The chain links TRBV6-5 to TRBJ1-1, with TRBD1 matching 8 bases. The CDR3 covers 11 residues. Germline assignment: CDR1 MNHEY and CDR2 SVGAGI. CDR3 residues: CASSHGTGWLF. In nucleotides, the CDR3 is TGTGCCAGCAGTCACGGGACAGGCTGGCTCTTT.

Here the CDR3 DNA reads TGCGCCAGCCACCTCGGGACAGGTCAAGAGACCCAGTACTTC. As protein: CASHLGTGQETQYF. The rearrangement links TRBV5-1 to TRBJ2-5, with 8 bases fitting TRBD1. Germline trimming cut 7 bases from V and 2 bases from J; bases unmatched to any gene: 7. The CDR3 length is 14 residues. Germline assignment: CDR1 SGHRS and CDR2 YFSETQ.

Regarding this clonotype: An end of the junction does not agree with germline; a read error may underlie this. The chain recombines TRBV18 with TRBJ1-5; D gene ambiguous. Germline V gene sequence: CDR1 KGHSH, CDR2 LQKENI. This CDR3 has 14 amino acids. As DNA, the CDR3 is TGTGCCCGCTCACGGGAAGCTTACAATCAGCCCCAGCATTTT. Protein sequence: CARSREAYNQPQHF.

J is TRBJ2-7 and V is TRBV20-1; D is possibly TRBD2 (5 bases). The CDR3 runs 16 residues. Trimming cost V 3 bases and J 3 bases, with 21 bases left between them. Germline V lookup: CDR1 DFQATT, CDR2 SNEGSKA (reference sequence). Here the CDR3 DNA reads TGCAGTGCTAGGCGCCTTACTGTGAGAGGGTACTACGAGCAGTACTTC. This sequence encodes CSARRLTVRGYYEQYF.

The CDR3 spells CASSLTLGQSNEQFF. The CDR3 DNA reads TGTGCCAGCAGCTTAACGCTCGGACAGAGCAATGAGCAGTTCTTC. The chain combines TRBV7-9 with TRBJ2-5, with TRBD1 as a possible D gene (6 bases). The DNA end lines up better with TRBJ2-1; the J call may be wrong. The CDR3 is 15 residues long. CDR1 is SEHNR, CDR2 FQNEAQ, per germline (reference sequence).

This rearrangement joins TRBV7-2 to TRBJ2-7; D possibly corresponds to TRBD1 (6 bases). Germline lookup yields CDR1 SGHTA and CDR2 FQGNSA. The CDR3 is 16 amino acids. Trimming removed 7 bases at V and 1 base at J, with 20 bases between. CDR3 nucleotide sequence: TGTGCCAGCAACAATCCGTTAGGGGGAGCGTCCTACGAGCAGTACTTC. It is translated as CASNNPLGGASYEQYF. Full variable domain (rest looked up from reference TRBV7-2 and TRBJ2-7): GAGVSQSPSNKVTEKGKDVELRCDPISGHTALYWYRQSLGQGLEFLIYFQGNSAPDKSGLPSDRFSAERTGGSVSTLTIQRTQQEDSAVYLCASNNPLGGASYEQYFGPGTRLTVT.

This sequence joins TRBV4-2 and TRBJ2-1; TRBD2 aligns across 12 bases. With 4 bases clipped from V and 6 bases from J, the junction kept 7 bases outside the gene matches. The CDR3 is made up of 16 amino acids. Germline lookup yields CDR1 LGHNA and CDR2 YNFKEQ. Here the CDR3 DNA reads TGTGCCAGCAGCCTGGAGACTAGCGGGGGCCCCAATGAGCAGTTCTTC. As protein: CASSLETSGGPNEQFF.

J is TRBJ1-6 and V is TRBV7-9; a weak D match, TRBD1 (6 bases). V was clipped by 6 bases and J by 11 bases, with 20 bases between them. The CDR3 consists of 15 residues. Germline CDR1 and CDR2: SEHNR and FQNEAQ (reference sequence). DNA for the CDR3: TGTGCCAGCAGTTCGGACAGACTAGCGGATCCACCCCTCCACTTT. As protein: CASSSDRLADPPLHF.

This rearrangement joins TRBV4-3 to TRBJ2-1; the match to TRBD2 covers 11 bases. The CDR3 sequence is 17 residues long. Trimming took 0 bases from V and 2 from J; bases not matched to a gene: 3. Germline V gene sequence: CDR1 LGHNA, CDR2 YSLEER. The CDR3 protein is CASSQEVSGGAYNEQFF. Here the CDR3 DNA reads TGCGCCAGCAGCCAAGAGGTTAGCGGGGGGGCCTACAATGAGCAGTTCTTC.

This clonotype has more than one count but fewer than ten. The CDR3 nucleotides are TGTGCCAGCAGCCAACGAGGCAGTTTCCCCAAAAACATTCAGTACTTC. This sequence encodes CASSQRGSFPKNIQYF. This rearrangement joins TRBV12-3 or TRBV12-4 to TRBJ2-4, with unresolved D. The V and J ends lost 6 bases and 2 bases respectively, with 17 bases between them. CDR3 length: 16 residues.

This clonotype was found a few times. The chain employs TRBV12-3 or TRBV12-4 and TRBJ2-7; D perhaps matches TRBD2 (6 bases). Trimming shortened V by 6 bases and J by 7 bases, and 19 bases separated the two germline ends. The length of the CDR3 is 14 residues. The CDR3 DNA follows: TGTGCCAGCAGCCCCGGGAGCCTATGGGGGGAGCAGTACTTC. Translation gives CASSPGSLWGEQYF.

This clonotype was recorded a few times. One end of the junction is discordant with germline, which a read error may explain. The chain couples TRBV12-3 or TRBV12-4 to TRBJ2-1, with a possible D match to TRBD2 (5 bases). This CDR3 has 14 residues. DNA for the CDR3: TGTGCCACCAGTGAGGACTGGAGTAACAATGAGCAGTTCTTC. It is translated as CATSEDWSNNEQFF.

The rearrangement joins TRBV29-1 to TRBJ1-3, with a possible D match to TRBD1 (5 bases). V was clipped by 6 bases and J by 6 bases, with 15 bases between them. CDR3 length: 13 residues. Germline CDR1 is SQVTM and CDR2 is ANQGSEA. The CDR3 coding sequence is TGCAGCGTCCCGGGCCTGGGGGTAAACACCATATATTTT. This translates into CSVPGLGVNTIYF.

This clonotype came up many times. V gene TRBV6-5 combines with J gene TRBJ2-5; no definite D call. Germline V CDR1 and CDR2: MNHEY, SVGAGI. V was cut by 6 bases and J by 3 bases, with 11 bases left in between. The CDR3 length is 13 residues. CDR3 nucleotide sequence: TGTGCCAGCAGCCTAGGTCGAGAAGAGACCCAGTACTTC. Its translation is CASSLGREETQYF.

This clonotype was seen a handful of times. The rearrangement joins TRBV10-3 to TRBJ1-2; D is unclear. Germline CDR1 reads ENHRY; CDR2 reads SYGVKD. Trimming took off 8 bases at V and 5 bases at J, with 18 bases between the two ends. The CDR3 is made up of 14 amino acids. CDR3 nucleotides: TGTGCCATCGAGGACCGTCGCGGAGGTTATGGCTACACCTTC. It translates to CAIEDRRGGYGYTF.